The 23 T cell receptor beta chains reported below all come from one sample, sequenced in a study of blood T cell repertoires in COVID-19 (TCRdb year 2020). Library preparation used the immunoSEQ multiplex PCR assay. In TCRdb, the immuneACCESS table is reduced to in-frame sequences with V and J assigned. These tables do not hold every clone; where another copy was compared, an unresolved V gene accounts for under half, and the others remain unexplained. The sample has hundreds of thousands of clones on record, almost 90% of them singletons. The ten largest clones add up to about 1.8% of the sample. The material sequenced was PBMCs or T cells enriched from blood (not recorded which). These receptors all come from a woman aged 18-29 years with acute COVID-19.

J is TRBJ2-1 and V is TRBV20-1, with 11 bases fitting TRBD2. CDR1 and CDR2 (germline): DFQATT, SNEGSKA (reference sequence). Trimming took 3 bases from V and 1 from J; bases not matched to a gene: 5. The CDR3 has 16 residues. The DNA for the CDR3 is TGCAGTGCTAGTATGGGACTAGCGGAATCCTACAATGAGCAGTTCTTC. As protein: CSASMGLAESYNEQFF.

In DNA form, the CDR3 reads TGCGCCAGCAGCCAAGTCGGGAGTTACAATGAGCAGTTCTTC. Translating it yields CASSQVGSYNEQFF. The J gene is TRBJ2-1, the V gene TRBV4-3; tentatively, D is TRBD2 (6 bases). Trimming removed 1 base at V and 4 bases at J, with 8 bases between. This CDR3 is built from 14 residues. CDR1 LGHNA and CDR2 YSLEER come from the germline V gene.

This chain uses TRBV6-1 with TRBJ1-1; TRBD1 is a possible D gene (5 bases). Germline loops: CDR1 MNHNS, CDR2 SASEGT. The CDR3 spans 16 residues. Trimming pared 4 bases from V and 5 bases from J, leaving 20 bases between. The CDR3 coding sequence is TGTGCCAGCAGTGGAAGGTCTCAGGGTGATCGGACTGAAGCTTTCTTT. Amino acids: CASSGRSQGDRTEAFF.

This chain uses TRBV5-1 with TRBJ1-4; 9 bases map to TRBD1. Germline V gene sequence: CDR1 SGHRS, CDR2 YFSETQ. With V trimmed by 4 bases and J by 5 bases, 9 bases remained unmatched. There are 16 residues in the CDR3. The CDR3 coding sequence is TGCGCCAGCAGCCTAGGACAGGGGCCGCTAAATGAAAAACTGTTTTTT. It translates to CASSLGQGPLNEKLFF.

This chain links TRBV5-6 with TRBJ1-5; D gene uncertain. CDR1 and CDR2 (germline): SGHDT, YYEEEE. Between the trimmed V and J ends, which lost 4 bases and 1 base, there was a span of 3 bases. The length of the CDR3 is 12 residues. The DNA for the CDR3 is TGTGCCAGCAGCCAAAGCAATCAGCCCCAGCATTTT. Translating it yields CASSQSNQPQHF. The full variable domain, rest sourced from reference TRBV5-6 and TRBJ1-5, is DAGVTQSPTHLIKTRGQQVTLRCSPKSGHDTVSWYQQALGQGPQFIFQYYEEEERQRGNFPDRFSGHQFPNYSSELNVNALLLGDSALYLCASSQSNQPQHFGDGTRLSIL.

The J gene is TRBJ2-3, the V gene TRBV5-1; D is uncertain. The CDR3 totals 14 residues. Per the germline V gene, CDR1 is SGHRS and CDR2 is YFSETQ. Trimming removed 0 bases at V and 2 bases at J, with 7 bases between. CDR3 loop: CASSLGYYTDTQYF. The CDR3 bases are TGCGCCAGCAGCTTGGGCTACTACACAGATACGCAGTATTTT. Filled out from reference TRBV5-1 and TRBJ2-3, the complete variable domain reads KAGVTQTPRYLIKTRGQQVTLSCSPISGHRSVSWYQQTPGQGLQFLFEYFSETQRNKGNFPGRFSGRQFSNSRSEMNVSTLELGDSALYLCASSLGYYTDTQYFGPGTRLTVL.

The chain couples TRBV9 to TRBJ2-3; D is possibly TRBD2 (5 bases). This CDR3 comprises 13 residues. Trimming removed 2 bases at V and 5 bases at J, with 9 bases between. Per germline, CDR1 SGDLS and CDR2 YYNGEE. In nucleotides, the CDR3 is TGTGCCAGCAGCGTGCGGGTCGAAGATACGCAGTATTTT. Translated: CASSVRVEDTQYF.

This sequence joins TRBV6-1 and TRBJ2-1; 15 bases fit TRBD2. The J segment lost 3 bases and the V segment lost 2 bases, leaving 14 bases of the junction unmatched. The CDR3 runs to 21 residues. Germline V gene lookup returns CDR1 MNHNS and CDR2 SASEGT. The CDR3: CASSETTLGLAGGPFYNEQFF. CDR3 nucleotides: TGTGCCAGCAGTGAAACAACTTTGGGACTAGCGGGAGGACCCTTCTACAATGAGCAGTTCTTC.

The chain couples TRBV6-4 to TRBJ2-3, with D unresolved. Germline-derived CDR1 and CDR2 are MRHNA and SNTAGT. This CDR3 has 13 residues. The ends were cut back, 2 bases at V and 2 bases at J, with 5 bases in the middle. For the CDR3, the DNA is TGTGCCAGCAGTGACGACTTCACAGATACGCAGTATTTT. It codes for CASSDDFTDTQYF.

The CDR3 DNA reads TGTGCCAGCAGCCCCGAGGGGACAGTGAACACCGGGGAGCTGTTTTTT. Amino acid sequence: CASSPEGTVNTGELFF. The chain joins TRBV7-3 to TRBJ2-2, with 7 bases identical to TRBD1. Germline CDR1 and CDR2: SGHTA and FQGTGA. This CDR3 has 16 amino acids. V dropped 5 bases and J dropped 1; count of bases not matched to a gene: 7. Full variable domain (missing parts from reference TRBV7-3 and TRBJ2-2): GAGVSQTPSNKVTEKGKYVELRCDPISGHTALYWYRQSLGQGPEFLIYFQGTGAADDSGLPNDRFFAVRPEGSVSTLKIQRTERGDSAVYLCASSPEGTVNTGELFFGEGSRLTVL.

V usage is TRBV5-5 and J usage is TRBJ1-5, with 8 bases identical to TRBD1. Germline trimming cut 0 bases from V and 5 bases from J; bases unmatched to any gene: 4. The CDR3 covers 15 residues. Germline CDR1 SGHKS, CDR2 YYEKEE (reference sequence). The CDR3 here is CASSLATGAYQPQHF. The CDR3 DNA reads as TGTGCCAGCAGCTTGGCGACAGGGGCCTATCAGCCCCAGCATTTT.

This sequence joins TRBV27 and TRBJ1-1; tentatively, D is TRBD1 (6 bases). This CDR3 comprises 14 residues. In germline, CDR1 is MNHEY, CDR2 SMNVEV (reference sequence). Trimming pared 6 bases from V and 0 bases from J, leaving 11 bases between. CDR3 residues: CASSPGHMNTEAFF. CDR3 DNA sequence: TGTGCCAGCAGCCCGGGACACATGAACACTGAAGCTTTCTTT.

The chain has TRBV11-2 and TRBJ2-5, with 9 bases aligning to TRBD1. The CDR3 length is 17 residues. V lost 1 base to trimming and J lost 6 bases; unmatched junction nucleotides: 12. The germline V gene has CDR1 SGHAT and CDR2 FQNNGV. CDR3 sequence reads: CASSLVRPPGQGKTQYF. CDR3 DNA: TGTGCCAGCAGCTTAGTGCGCCCGCCGGGACAGGGAAAGACCCAGTACTTC.

This clone was found once. V is TRBV4-2 and J is TRBJ2-7; 7 bases match TRBD1. The CDR3 has 14 amino acids. The V gene end was trimmed by 1 base and the J gene end by 6 bases; junction bases not matched to a gene: 6. CDR1 is LGHNA, CDR2 YNFKEQ, per germline. The CDR3 coding sequence is TGTGCCAGCAGCCAAGGTTCTCGGGACAGCGAGCAGTACTTC. Encoded protein: CASSQGSRDSEQYF.

V usage is TRBV19 and J usage is TRBJ1-2; 8 bases are shared with TRBD1. The CDR3 spans 16 residues. With 7 bases clipped from V and 0 bases from J, the junction kept 10 bases outside the gene matches. In germline, CDR1 is LNHDA, CDR2 SQIVND (reference sequence). The CDR3: CASTRVDREANYGYTF. The CDR3 DNA reads as TGTGCCAGTACCAGAGTGGACAGGGAAGCTAACTATGGCTACACCTTC.

This clone came up once. V and J are TRBV30 and TRBJ1-5; D is possibly TRBD1 (5 bases). Trimming removed 1 base from V and 1 base from J, with 5 bases in between. This CDR3 region has 13 residues. Germline values: CDR1 GTSNPN, CDR2 SVGIG (reference sequence). CDR3 in DNA: TGTGCCTGGAGTGGACAGAGCAATCAGCCCCAGCATTTT. Residues: CAWSGQSNQPQHF.

The CDR3 region has the DNA TGTGCCAGCTCTTTGACAGGGTTCGGCACTGAAGCTTTCTTT. As protein: CASSLTGFGTEAFF. This chain uses TRBV14 with TRBJ1-1, with TRBD1 matching over 7 bases. This CDR3 region has 14 residues. Germline-derived CDR1 and CDR2 are SGHDN and FVKESK. J gave up 4 bases and V 8 bases, and 10 bases lay outside the gene matches.

The V and J genes are TRBV7-6 and TRBJ2-3; tentatively, D is TRBD1 (6 bases). There are 15 residues in the CDR3. With 5 bases removed from V and 2 bases from J, the gap between germline ends came to 14 bases. Germline lookup yields CDR1 SGHVS and CDR2 FNYEAQ. The CDR3 reads CASSGGTSLTDTQYF. In DNA, the CDR3 is TGTGCCAGCAGCGGTGGGACATCGCTCACAGATACGCAGTATTTT.

The chain employs TRBV10-3 and TRBJ1-1; TRBD1 is a possible D gene (5 bases). This CDR3 contains 12 residues. Germline V gene data show CDR1 as ENHRY and CDR2 as SYGVKD. Trimming pared 6 bases from V and 4 bases from J, leaving 9 bases between. The CDR3 sequence is CAIREGSTEAFF. CDR3 DNA: TGTGCCATCAGGGAGGGGAGCACTGAAGCTTTCTTT.

This chain joins TRBV11-2 and TRBJ2-7; 8 positions match TRBD1. The germline gives CDR1 SGHAT, CDR2 FQNNGV. J lost 1 base, V lost 5 bases, and 4 bases had no gene match. CDR3 length: 14 amino acids. CDR3 sequence reads: CASSSDRGSYEQYF. The CDR3 coding sequence is TGTGCCAGCAGCAGCGACAGGGGTTCCTACGAGCAGTACTTC.

J is TRBJ2-7 and V is TRBV4-2; D is perhaps TRBD2 (7 bases). The CDR3 extends over 15 amino acids. Trimming left V 1 base short and J 1 base short, with 11 bases between. CDR1 and CDR2 (germline): LGHNA, YNFKEQ. The DNA of the CDR3 is TGTGCCAGCAGCCAAGCGGGGGGCAGGTCCTACGAGCAGTACTTC. Its protein product is CASSQAGGRSYEQYF.

The chain employs TRBV7-2 and TRBJ2-5; TRBD2 matches at 8 bases. CDR1 SGHTA and CDR2 FQGNSA come from the germline V gene. The CDR3 has 13 amino acids. Germline trimming cut 5 bases from V and 6 bases from J; bases unmatched to any gene: 5. This chain's CDR3 is CASSSGSGKTQYF. CDR3 DNA sequence: TGTGCCAGCAGCAGCGGTAGCGGGAAGACCCAGTACTTC. The variable domain in full, completed from reference TRBV7-2 and TRBJ2-5, reads GAGVSQSPSNKVTEKGKDVELRCDPISGHTALYWYRQSLGQGLEFLIYFQGNSAPDKSGLPSDRFSAERTGGSVSTLTIQRTQQEDSAVYLCASSSGSGKTQYFGPGTRLLVL.

There are a few counts of this clone. The chain links TRBV12-3 or TRBV12-4 to TRBJ1-2; 8 bases line up with TRBD1. This CDR3 has 12 amino acids. Trimming removed 6 bases from V and 6 bases from J; junction bases left unmatched: 3. The CDR3 DNA reads as TGTGCCAGCAGGGACAGGGTAGATGGCTACACCTTC. Its protein is CASRDRVDGYTF.